These 25 T cell receptor beta chains share one sample of origin, sequenced in a study of patients with pleural tuberculosis. MiXCR, run by TCRdb on the reads, gives a single entry per CDR3 protein. The table shows nearly 30,000 distinct CDR3 sequences, with over 15% occurring only once. Sequenced material: peripheral blood. These receptors were taken from a human donor with pleural tuberculosis.

A remark on this clonotype: The junction departs from germline at one end; a sequencing error may be responsible. The rearrangement joins TRBV5-1 to TRBJ1-1, with 7 bases fitting TRBD1. The germline V gene has CDR1 SGHRS and CDR2 YFSETQ. There are 12 residues in the CDR3. The CDR3 region has the DNA TGCGCCAGCAGCCGGGACAGCACTGCAGCTTCCTTT. Its protein is CASSRDSTAASF.

This clonotype has a count of ten or more. The chain has TRBV12-3 or TRBV12-4 and TRBJ2-7, with 7 bases identical to TRBD1. The CDR3 consists of 13 residues. V was pared by 5 bases and J by 9 bases, with 10 bases of the junction left unmatched. For the CDR3, the DNA is TGTGCCAGCAGTCCCGAAACAGGGGTCGGGCAGTACTTC. This sequence encodes CASSPETGVGQYF.

By share, this clonotype counts as medium-sized. The chain links TRBV28 to TRBJ1-1; D unclear. The CDR3 contains 15 residues. Germline-derived CDR1 and CDR2 are MDHEN and SYDVKM. V lost 2 bases and J 4 bases, leaving 14 bases between the germline ends. The CDR3 region is CASSLPSERFTEAFF. DNA of the CDR3: TGTGCCAGCAGTTTACCTTCGGAAAGGTTCACTGAAGCTTTCTTT.

The sample holds many counts of this clonotype. V gene TRBV19 combines with J gene TRBJ1-5; no definite D call. CDR1 LNHDA and CDR2 SQIVND come from the germline V gene (reference sequence). V lost 7 bases to trimming and J lost 5 bases, with 12 bases between them. The CDR3 is made up of 13 amino acids. CDR3 region: CASNSGRDQPQHF. In DNA, the CDR3 is TGTGCCAGTAACTCCGGACGGGATCAGCCCCAGCATTTT.

This clonotype was recorded at least ten times. This chain uses TRBV3-1 with TRBJ2-4, with TRBD2 as a possible D gene (5 bases). Trimming pared 0 bases from V and 3 bases from J, leaving 12 bases between. The CDR3 loop spans 16 amino acids. The germline V gene has CDR1 LGHDT and CDR2 YNNKEL (reference sequence). DNA of the CDR3: TGTGCCAGCAGCCAAGATCTAGAGGGTGGCAAAAACATTCAGTACTTC. This codes for CASSQDLEGGKNIQYF.

This clonotype was observed many times. This chain joins TRBV5-1 and TRBJ2-5; 7 nucleotides agree with TRBD2. The CDR3 extends over 13 amino acids. V lost 6 bases to trimming and J lost 1 base; unmatched junction nucleotides: 3. Germline V lookup: CDR1 SGHRS, CDR2 YFSETQ. The DNA for the CDR3 is TGCGCCAGCAAAGCGGGGCCCCAAGAGACCCAGTACTTC. It yields the protein CASKAGPQETQYF.

This clonotype occurred many times. This chain connects TRBV7-9 to TRBJ2-1; 9 positions match TRBD2. CDR3 length: 16 amino acids. V gave up 1 base and J gave up 4 bases; unmatched junction bases: 5. Germline CDR1 and CDR2: SEHNR and FQNEAQ (reference sequence). The CDR3 region is CASSLGLAGIYNEQFF. In DNA, the CDR3 is TGTGCCAGCAGCTTAGGGCTAGCGGGGATATACAATGAGCAGTTCTTC.

This clonotype ranks as medium-sized. The chain couples TRBV6-1 to TRBJ1-1; D not certain. The germline V and J ends were trimmed by 5 bases and 4 bases, with 14 bases remaining between them. The CDR3 has 14 residues. CDR1 and CDR2 from the germline V gene are MNHNS and SASEGT. CDR3 coding DNA: TGTGCCAGCAGTACCATACTCAGAAGCACTGAAGCTTTCTTT. As protein: CASSTILRSTEAFF.

The gene calls are TRBV20-1 and TRBJ2-1; 8 nucleotides line up with TRBD1. With 4 bases clipped from V and 6 bases from J, the junction kept 5 bases outside the gene matches. This CDR3 comprises 13 residues. Germline lookup yields CDR1 DFQATT and CDR2 SNEGSKA (reference sequence). The CDR3, as DNA: TGCAGTGCTATCTCAACAGGGGGCAATGAGCAGTTCTTC. This encodes CSAISTGGNEQFF.

This clonotype was detected ten times or more. The V and J genes are TRBV20-1 and TRBJ2-7; D not certain. The CDR3 has 13 residues. Looked up from germline, CDR1 is DFQATT and CDR2 is SNEGSKA (reference sequence). The ends were cut back, 8 bases at V and 0 bases at J, with 14 bases in the middle. This chain's CDR3 is CSTHSQSSYEQYF. As DNA, the CDR3 is TGCAGTACCCATTCACAAAGCTCCTACGAGCAGTACTTC.

This clonotype has a handful of counts. This may be a read error, as it is one base from a much larger clone. The V call is TRBV20-1, the J call TRBJ2-7, with 7 positions matching TRBD1. The CDR3 covers 15 residues. Looked up from germline, CDR1 is DFQATT and CDR2 is SNEGSKA (reference sequence). The ends lost 0 bases at V and 2 bases at J; junction bases unmatched: 7. Written as DNA, the CDR3 is TGCAGTGCTAGAGATCAGGGACAGTTACCCTACGAGCAGTACTTC. This translates into CSARDQGQLPYEQYF.

This clonotype was detected many times. The genes are TRBV29-1 and TRBJ2-1, with a tentative D call TRBD2 (5 bases). The V gene's germline CDR1 is SQVTM and CDR2 ANQGSEA. V lost 4 bases, J lost 0 bases, and 10 bases lay in between. The CDR3 loop spans 14 amino acids. Here the CDR3 reads CSVVLEGSYNEQFF. The CDR3, as DNA: TGCAGCGTTGTCCTAGAGGGCTCCTACAATGAGCAGTTCTTC.

This clonotype came up many times. This sequence joins TRBV6-6 and TRBJ2-3; either TRBD1 or TRBD2 may supply D (6 bases each). There are 16 residues in the CDR3. V was shortened by 0 bases and J by 0 bases, with 10 bases between the two germline ends. The germline CDR1 and CDR2 sequences are MNHNY and SVGAGI (reference sequence). Here the CDR3 reads CASSYSTGASTDTQYF. CDR3 nucleotides: TGTGCCAGCAGTTACTCGACGGGGGCCAGCACAGATACGCAGTATTTT.

This clonotype is medium-sized by share. The chain employs TRBV6-6 and TRBJ2-3; a possible D gene is TRBD1 (5 bases). The V gene lost 2 bases and the J gene lost 1 base, with 7 bases spanning the gap. Germline V gives CDR1 MNHNY, CDR2 SVGAGI (reference sequence). This CDR3 contains 14 residues. The CDR3 loop reads CASSYKGGTDTQYF. In DNA form, the CDR3 reads TGTGCCAGCAGTTACAAAGGGGGCACAGATACGCAGTATTTT.

Regarding this clonotype: At one of its ends the junction is not consistent with the germline gene, which may arise from a read error. The V and J genes are TRBV6-6 and TRBJ2-2, with D tentatively TRBD1 or TRBD2 (5 bases each). The CDR3 has 14 residues. Germline V lookup: CDR1 MNHNY, CDR2 SVGAGI (reference sequence). CDR3 sequence: CTSNLDSLTGELFF. The CDR3 coding sequence is TGTACCAGCAACTTAGACAGTCTCACCGGGGAGCTGTTCTTT.

This clonotype was detected ten times or more. The chain recombines TRBV3-1 with TRBJ2-7; D is unclear. Germline V gene sequence: CDR1 LGHDT, CDR2 YNNKEL (reference sequence). Trimming shortened V by 6 bases and J by 7 bases, and 19 bases separated the two germline ends. CDR3 size: 14 residues. CDR3 sequence reads: CASSPLFLSREQYF. The DNA of the CDR3 is TGTGCCAGCAGTCCCTTGTTTTTGTCTCGGGAGCAGTACTTC.

This clonotype was counted once. A much larger clone lies one base from this, so it may be a read error. The chain is built from TRBV4-2 and TRBJ2-6; D perhaps matches TRBD1 (6 bases). The CDR3 has 16 amino acids. Per the germline V gene, CDR1 is LGHNA and CDR2 is YNFKEQ. The CDR3 loop reads CASSQDGGSGASVLTF. In DNA, the CDR3 is TGTGCCAGCAGCCAAGATGGGGGCTCTGGGGCCAGCGTCCTGACTTTC.

The table lists this clonotype with a few counts. A much more abundant neighbour one base away suggests this may be a read error. The J gene is TRBJ1-1, the V gene TRBV5-5; D gene unclear. This CDR3 contains 14 residues. CDR1 is SGHKS, CDR2 YYEKEE, per germline (reference sequence). The CDR3: CVSSLNWLNTEAFF. In DNA form, the CDR3 reads TGTGTCAGCAGCTTGAATTGGCTAAACACTGAAGCTTTCTTT.

Details on this clonotype: Because the CDR3 is missing its conserved closing phenylalanine or tryptophan, this is likely a read error. This chain joins TRBV2 and TRBJ1-5, with 9 positions matching TRBD1. Germline CDR1 reads SNHLY; CDR2 reads FYNNEI. There are 16 residues in the CDR3. V shed 7 bases, J shed 2 bases, and the junction held 9 bases outside the gene matches. The CDR3 region has the DNA TGTGCCAGCACGGAAGGGACAGGGATGGGCAATCAGCCCCAGCATTCT. Encoded protein: CASTEGTGMGNQPQHS.

This clonotype occurred many times. The chain carries TRBV18 and TRBJ2-1; D gene uncertain. V lost 8 bases and J lost 0, with 14 bases in between. This CDR3 has 15 residues. Looked up from germline, CDR1 is KGHSH and CDR2 is LQKENI. The CDR3 DNA is TGTGCCAGCGTGTCCGCGTTTAGCTCCTACAATGAGCAGTTCTTC. Its protein product is CASVSAFSSYNEQFF.

This clonotype was counted at least ten times. The chain couples TRBV30 to TRBJ2-5; D is possibly TRBD1 (6 bases). This CDR3 has 15 residues. Germline lookup yields CDR1 GTSNPN and CDR2 SVGIG (reference sequence). Trimming pared 2 bases from V and 7 bases from J, leaving 20 bases between. The CDR3 nucleotides read TGTGCCTGGAGTACAGGGTCCGGGGTCGAGGCGACCCAGTACTTC. Translating gives CAWSTGSGVEATQYF.

As for this clonotype: Compared with germline, one end of the junction differs, possibly owing to a read error. The chain recombines TRBV28 with TRBJ1-1, with D hard to call. The CDR3 covers 13 residues. Germline V gene sequence: CDR1 MDHEN, CDR2 SYDVKM. Written as DNA, the CDR3 is TGTTCCAGCAGTAGACGGGCCCTCACTGAAGCTTTCTTT. Residues: CSSSRRALTEAFF.

This clonotype was seen ten or more times. This sequence joins TRBV28 and TRBJ2-7; TRBD2 agrees at 8 bases. CDR3 length: 13 residues. V was clipped by 6 bases and J by 3 bases; unmatched bases: 4. Germline assignment: CDR1 MDHEN and CDR2 SYDVKM. In DNA form, the CDR3 reads TGTGCCAGCAGGGGACTAGGGCTCTACGAGCAGTACTTC. Translation: CASRGLGLYEQYF.

Concerning this clonotype itself: One end of the junction varies from germline; a read error may be responsible. This chain uses TRBV5-1 with TRBJ2-1; the D is unclear. The germline gives CDR1 SGHRS, CDR2 YFSETQ. The CDR3 is 14 amino acids. CDR3 DNA: TGCGCCAGCAGCTATGGGCTTTCCTACAGTGAGCAGTTCTTC. Its protein is CASSYGLSYSEQFF.

Concerning this clonotype itself: Given a much more abundant clone one base away, this may be a read error. V gene TRBV29-1 combines with J gene TRBJ1-4; D is unresolved. V was pared by 1 base and J by 0 bases, with 9 bases between. CDR1 and CDR2 from the germline V gene are SQVTM and ANQGSEA. The CDR3 length is 15 residues. The CDR3 here is CSVEASGSTNEKLFF. The DNA of the CDR3 is TGCAGCGTTGAAGCCTCTGGTTCAACTAATGAAAAACTGTTTTTT.